This TCR beta chain was observed in a study of beta chain features in type 1 diabetes. This CDR3 has 23 residues. Germline values: CDR1 PRHDT, CDR2 FYEKMQ (reference sequence). Unmatched junction bases numbered 23, after V lost 0 bases and J lost 1 base. Reverse transcribing all isolated RNA meant expressed TCRB transcripts were sequenced. TCRdb's copy holds only in-frame clones and misses some; the assay was immunoSEQ multiplex PCR. The sample lists about 410,000 clones, 14% seen once, with roughly 0.036% in the top ten. Sequenced sample: naive CD4+ T cells from blood. This chain uses TRBV13 with TRBJ2-5; 10 bases are shared with TRBD2. The sequence was collected from a man aged 25 to 40 in good health. CDR3 coding DNA: TGTGCCAGCAGCTTAGGCCCCGTGATCAGCGGGGGGGCTCTTATCTCGCCCCAAGAGACCCAGTACTTC. It specifies CASSLGPVISGGALISPQETQYF.